The present T cell receptor beta chain was sequenced within a study of blood T cells in healthy people across ages. This clonotype has a handful of counts. The individuals who served as donors were healthy Caucasians living in Russia, aged roughly 6 to 90. A sample-barcoded 5' primer and a J-beta primer mix were used in a second PCR of roughly 7 to 11 cycles. TCRdb passed the 5' RACE reads through MiXCR, listing each CDR3 protein once. The table records more than 650,000 distinct CDR3 sequences, 25% to 30% of them present only once. CDR1 and CDR2 from the germline V gene are SGDLS and YYNGEE. The V end was cut by 4 bases, the J end by 1 base, with 9 bases between. The CDR3 spans 14 residues. The same data also contributed to another study, on T cells of mothers and their children.

The TCR originated in a boy between 10 and 17 years old in good health. The V gene is TRBV9, the J gene TRBJ1-3; TRBD1 is a possible D gene (6 bases). The sample was blood. CDR3 coding DNA: TGTGCCAGCAGCTTCACAGGGTCTGGAAACACCATATATTTT. Encoded protein: CASSFTGSGNTIYF.